This entry lists 14 T cell receptor beta chains sequenced from one sample in a study of blood T cells in healthy people across ages. The authors ran a second PCR of about 7 to 11 cycles using a sample-barcoded 5' primer and a J-beta primer mix. TCRdb ran MiXCR on the 5' RACE reads and lists one entry per CDR3 protein. The sample has some 1.6 million distinct CDR3 sequences; 30% to 40% are singletons. Sequencing was performed on blood. The source is a woman under 40 in good health.

This chain joins TRBV7-3 and TRBJ2-2; D ambiguous. The CDR3 is 14 amino acids. In germline, CDR1 is SGHTA, CDR2 FQGTGA. V lost 2 bases, J lost 1 base, and 5 bases lay in between. CDR3 residues: CASSLLGNTGELFF. DNA for the CDR3: TGTGCCAGCAGCTTATTGGGGAACACCGGGGAGCTGTTTTTT.

The chain uses TRBV7-9 and TRBJ2-1; 9 nucleotides line up with TRBD2. Germline V gene data show CDR1 as SEHNR and CDR2 as FQNEAQ (reference sequence). V dropped 1 base and J dropped 0; count of bases not matched to a gene: 13. CDR3 length: 20 residues. The CDR3 reads CASSLEFRRGGPSSYNEQFF. The CDR3 DNA follows: TGTGCCAGCAGCTTAGAATTTAGGCGGGGGGGCCCTAGCTCCTACAATGAGCAGTTCTTC.

This clonotype occurred many times. V usage is TRBV7-3 and J usage is TRBJ2-2; D possibly corresponds to TRBD2 (6 bases). V dropped 2 bases and J dropped 6 bases, with 10 bases sitting between them. The CDR3 loop spans 14 amino acids. From germline, CDR1 is SGHTA and CDR2 FQGTGA. The CDR3 DNA sequence: TGTGCCAGCAGCTTATGGGGGGTTGCCGGGGAGCTGTTTTTT. Its protein is CASSLWGVAGELFF.

In DNA form, the CDR3 reads TGTGCCTGGGTTCCTCGCGGGTTAAGCACAGATACGCAGTATTTT. This encodes CAWVPRGLSTDTQYF. The chain is built from TRBV30 and TRBJ2-3; perhaps TRBD2 as D (5 bases). CDR1 and CDR2 (germline): GTSNPN, SVGIG (reference sequence). Trimming removed 5 bases at V and 0 bases at J, with 15 bases between. This CDR3 has 15 residues.

In this sample, this clonotype turned up a few times. The chain links TRBV4-2 to TRBJ2-5, with TRBD1 matching over 8 bases. V dropped 8 bases and J dropped 5; count of bases not matched to a gene: 7. This CDR3 spans 13 amino acids. Germline lookup yields CDR1 LGHNA and CDR2 YNFKEQ. CDR3 sequence: CASGQGAEETQYF. Here the CDR3 DNA reads TGTGCCAGCGGACAGGGAGCGGAGGAGACCCAGTACTTC.

With regard to this clonotype: Here the CDR3 omits its conserved ending phenylalanine or tryptophan, so a read error is the likely source. The chain links TRBV7-3 to TRBJ2-3, with 10 bases matching TRBD2. CDR1 and CDR2 (germline): SGHTA, FQGTGA. The CDR3 loop spans 16 amino acids. With V trimmed by 5 bases and J by 2 bases, 7 bases remained unmatched. The CDR3 bases are TGTGCCAGCAGCACTGGCACTAGCGGGATCACAGATACGCAGTATCTT. This sequence encodes CASSTGTSGITDTQYL.

This clonotype was recorded a few times. This chain joins TRBV5-1 and TRBJ2-7; maybe TRBD2 (5 bases). The V end was cut by 0 bases, the J end by 0 bases, with 10 bases between. Germline V gene lookup returns CDR1 SGHRS and CDR2 YFSETQ. The CDR3 is made up of 15 amino acids. CDR3: CASSLAGKRSYEQYF. The CDR3 DNA reads as TGCGCCAGCAGCTTGGCCGGGAAACGCTCCTACGAGCAGTACTTC.

V usage is TRBV5-5 and J usage is TRBJ2-2, with 7 bases matching TRBD2. The ends lost 4 bases at V and 8 bases at J; junction bases unmatched: 23. The CDR3 runs to 19 residues. Germline lookup yields CDR1 SGHKS and CDR2 YYEKEE (reference sequence). CDR3 bases: TGTGCCAGCAGCCACCGCTTGGGAGGGGCTGGCGGGACGTCGGGGGAGCTGTTTTTT. Its protein product is CASSHRLGGAGGTSGELFF.

The rearrangement uses TRBV4-2 and TRBJ2-5; D is possibly TRBD1 or TRBD2 (7 bases each). Judging by the DNA end, TRBJ2-7 fits better; the J call may be wrong. The CDR3 spans 15 residues. CDR1 is LGHNA, CDR2 YNFKEQ, per germline. This chain's CDR3 is CASSQVGLGGREQYF. CDR3 in DNA: TGTGCCAGCAGCCAAGTCGGACTAGGGGGCCGCGAGCAGTACTTC.

V and J are TRBV20-1 and TRBJ2-7, with D uncertain. This CDR3 contains 13 residues. Looked up from germline, CDR1 is DFQATT and CDR2 is SNEGSKA (reference sequence). Trimming took off 6 bases at V and 1 base at J, with 13 bases between the two ends. Written as DNA, the CDR3 is TGCAGTGCCATCGTCAAGACGTCCTACGAGCAGTACTTC. This gives the protein CSAIVKTSYEQYF.

This chain connects TRBV27 to TRBJ1-5, with D maybe TRBD1 (6 bases). The CDR3 totals 14 residues. V gave up 4 bases and J gave up 3 bases, with 10 bases separating them. Germline CDR1 and CDR2: MNHEY and SMNVEV (reference sequence). DNA for the CDR3: TGTGCCAGCAGTTCTACAGGGACCAATCAGCCCCAGCATTTT. Residues: CASSSTGTNQPQHF.

The chain carries TRBV30 and TRBJ2-3; D is unresolved. V lost 0 bases and J lost 4, with 8 bases in between. This CDR3 spans 13 amino acids. CDR1 GTSNPN and CDR2 SVGIG come from the germline V gene (reference sequence). The CDR3, as DNA: TGTGCCTGGAGTGTACTGTCGTCAGATACGCAGTATTTT. It translates to CAWSVLSSDTQYF. The full variable domain, completed using reference TRBV30 and TRBJ2-3, is SQTIHQWPATLVQPVGSPLSLECTVEGTSNPNLYWYRQAAGRGLQLLFYSVGIGQISSEVPQNLSASRPQDRQFILSSKKLLLSDSGFYLCAWSVLSSDTQYFGPGTRLTVL.

This chain links TRBV28 with TRBJ2-7; D gene uncertain. V lost 8 bases and J 2 bases, leaving 13 bases between the germline ends. The germline gives CDR1 MDHEN, CDR2 SYDVKM. The CDR3 runs 13 residues. The CDR3, as DNA: TGTGCCAGCCATAGGCCAGATCCCTACGAGCAGTACTTC. This sequence encodes CASHRPDPYEQYF.

At least ten counts were recorded for this clonotype. The rearrangement uses TRBV11-2 and TRBJ2-3; D remains unclear. Trimming removed 1 base from V and 0 bases from J, with 8 bases in between. The CDR3 contains 15 residues. Germline CDR1 is SGHAT and CDR2 is FQNNGV. The CDR3, as DNA: TGTGCCAGCAGCTTAGGACGGAGAAGCACAGATACGCAGTATTTT. It yields the protein CASSLGRRSTDTQYF.